Presented here are 26 T cell receptor beta chains from one specimen sequenced in a study of T-cell memory formation after mild COVID-19. MiXCR was run by TCRdb on the 5' RACE reads, yielding one entry per CDR3 protein. The table lists almost 550,000 distinct CDR3 sequences, 20% of them singletons, with around 13% in the top ten. Sequencing was performed on PBMCs or a T cell subset sorted from them (not recorded which). The origin of the receptors is an adult woman who had mild COVID-19 (a few samples of this study predate the infection). Cell type and time point are not known.

The chain combines TRBV5-5 with TRBJ2-7, with 10 bases identical to TRBD2. CDR1 SGHKS and CDR2 YYEKEE come from the germline V gene (reference sequence). The CDR3 runs 17 residues. Trimming took 0 bases from V and 4 from J; bases not matched to a gene: 10. The CDR3 protein is CASSLVVAGGSGYEQYF. CDR3 in DNA: TGTGCCAGCAGCTTGGTGGTAGCGGGAGGATCGGGGTACGAGCAGTACTTC.

The genes are TRBV12-3 or TRBV12-4 and TRBJ2-5, with TRBD2 matching 9 bases. The CDR3 runs to 18 residues. Trimming removed 4 bases from V and 5 bases from J; junction bases left unmatched: 17. This CDR3 reads CASSWSGRSQTFAETQYF. The CDR3 DNA reads TGTGCCAGCAGTTGGAGCGGGAGGAGTCAAACGTTTGCGGAGACCCAGTACTTC.

This chain links TRBV3-1 with TRBJ2-7; TRBD2 might be the D (6 bases). The CDR3 consists of 17 residues. Germline V lookup: CDR1 LGHDT, CDR2 YNNKEL (reference sequence). V dropped 0 bases and J dropped 2 bases, with 17 bases sitting between them. This chain's CDR3 is CASSQDRGRGYPYEQYF. DNA of the CDR3: TGTGCCAGCAGCCAAGATAGGGGTCGGGGGTACCCCTACGAGCAGTACTTC.

This clonotype was detected a few times. The chain combines TRBV15 with TRBJ2-7, with no clear D. Germline CDR1 LNHNV, CDR2 YYDKDF (reference sequence). The CDR3 loop spans 13 amino acids. V was clipped by 5 bases and J by 6 bases, with 14 bases between them. CDR3 sequence reads: CATSPRDLGEQYF. The CDR3 region has the DNA TGTGCCACCAGCCCTAGGGATCTGGGCGAGCAGTACTTC. The full variable domain, rest sourced from reference TRBV15 and TRBJ2-7, is DAMVIQNPRYQVTQFGKPVTLSCSQTLNHNVMYWYQQKSSQAPKLLFHYYDKDFNNEADTPDNFQSRRPNTSFCFLDIRSPGLGDTAMYLCATSPRDLGEQYFGPGTRLTVT.

V gene TRBV4-2 combines with J gene TRBJ2-1; D not certain. CDR3 length: 15 amino acids. V was clipped by 1 base and J by 6 bases, with 13 bases between them. Germline CDR1 is LGHNA and CDR2 is YNFKEQ. The CDR3 sequence: CASSQGHRDLNEQFF. CDR3 DNA: TGTGCCAGCAGCCAAGGACATAGGGATCTCAATGAGCAGTTCTTC.

The chain combines TRBV19 with TRBJ1-5, with 7 positions matching TRBD1. Germline assignment: CDR1 LNHDA and CDR2 SQIVND (reference sequence). V was pared by 2 bases and J by 5 bases, with 12 bases of the junction left unmatched. The length of the CDR3 is 17 residues. CDR3 bases: TGTGCCAGTAGTATAATGTCCGGGACAGTAAGAGATCAGCCCCAGCATTTT. It specifies CASSIMSGTVRDQPQHF. Complete variable domain (other parts from reference TRBV19 and TRBJ1-5): DGGITQSPKYLFRKEGQNVTLSCEQNLNHDAMYWYRQDPGQGLRLIYYSQIVNDFQKGDIAEGYSVSREKKESFPLTVTSAQKNPTAFYLCASSIMSGTVRDQPQHFGDGTRLSIL.

This clonotype was observed a single time. This chain joins TRBV27 and TRBJ1-5; D is perhaps TRBD1 (5 bases). Germline CDR1 and CDR2: MNHEY and SMNVEV (reference sequence). The CDR3 sequence is 15 residues long. Trimming took 3 bases from V and 4 from J, leaving 13 bases between them. The CDR3 nucleotides are TGTGCCAGCAGTTTTGGGCAGGGTTGGAATCAGCCCCAGCATTTT. As protein: CASSFGQGWNQPQHF.

V gene TRBV18 combines with J gene TRBJ2-4; 9 bases fit TRBD2. Trimming took 1 base from V and 0 from J; bases not matched to a gene: 7. The length of the CDR3 is 18 residues. Germline values: CDR1 KGHSH, CDR2 LQKENI. The CDR3 protein is CASSPLETSGLAKNIQYF. The CDR3 DNA follows: TGTGCCAGCTCACCACTCGAGACTAGCGGACTAGCCAAAAACATTCAGTACTTC. Full variable domain (missing parts from reference TRBV18 and TRBJ2-4): NAGVMQNPRHLVRRRGQEARLRCSPMKGHSHVYWYRQLPEEGLKFMVYLQKENIIDESGMPKERFSAEFPKEGPSILRIQQVVRGDSAAYFCASSPLETSGLAKNIQYFGAGTRLSVL.

V and J are TRBV5-1 and TRBJ1-1; D uncertain. V was cut by 4 bases and J by 1 base, with 14 bases left in between. Looked up from germline, CDR1 is SGHRS and CDR2 is YFSETQ. The CDR3 totals 15 residues. The CDR3 protein is CASSPGRYTNTEAFF. CDR3 sequence (DNA): TGCGCCAGCAGCCCGGGCCGGTACACGAACACTGAAGCTTTCTTT. The full variable domain, in which reference TRBV5-1 and TRBJ1-1 provide the parts outside the CDR3, is KAGVTQTPRYLIKTRGQQVTLSCSPISGHRSVSWYQQTPGQGLQFLFEYFSETQRNKGNFPGRFSGRQFSNSRSEMNVSTLELGDSALYLCASSPGRYTNTEAFFGQGTRLTVV.

V is TRBV6-6 and J is TRBJ2-7; 12 bases align to TRBD2. Losses at the gene ends were 8 bases for V and 1 base for J; bases not matched to a gene: 12. CDR1 and CDR2 from the germline V gene are MNHNY and SVGAGI (reference sequence). The CDR3 extends over 17 amino acids. CDR3 residues: CASGPLAGGTLSYEQYF. The DNA of the CDR3 is TGTGCCAGCGGTCCACTAGCGGGGGGAACGTTATCCTACGAGCAGTACTTC.

The chain combines TRBV7-9 with TRBJ2-4; D gene uncertain. This CDR3 is 15 amino acids long. V lost 3 bases to trimming and J lost 0 bases, with 9 bases between them. Germline V lookup: CDR1 SEHNR, CDR2 FQNEAQ (reference sequence). CDR3 amino acids: CASSLAIQAKNIQYF. CDR3 nucleotides: TGTGCCAGCAGCTTGGCTATCCAAGCCAAAAACATTCAGTACTTC.

The chain is built from TRBV3-1 and TRBJ2-2; D may be TRBD2 (6 bases). Germline CDR1 is LGHDT and CDR2 is YNNKEL (reference sequence). CDR3 length: 16 amino acids. V was cut by 6 bases and J by 7 bases, with 21 bases left in between. The CDR3 DNA sequence: TGTGCCAGCAGACTCCTCGGGAACCGGAGGGTCGGGGAGCTGTTTTTT. Protein: CASRLLGNRRVGELFF.

J is TRBJ1-1 and V is TRBV6-5; possibly TRBD1 for D (5 bases). CDR1 MNHEY and CDR2 SVGAGI come from the germline V gene. With 2 bases removed from V and 6 bases from J, the gap between germline ends came to 10 bases. This CDR3 comprises 13 residues. CDR3 sequence (DNA): TGTGCCAGCAGTTACCGGGGGGTCGCTGAAGCTTTCTTT. As protein: CASSYRGVAEAFF.

The sample holds a few counts of this clonotype. V is TRBV29-1 and J is TRBJ2-2; tentatively, D is TRBD2 (6 bases). Germline CDR1 and CDR2: SQVTM and ANQGSEA. CDR3 size: 14 residues. Trimming pared 0 bases from V and 6 bases from J, leaving 11 bases between. Here the CDR3 DNA reads TGCAGCGTTGAAGATCTCCGGGGGTCCGGGGAGCTGTTTTTT. Encoded protein: CSVEDLRGSGELFF.

In this sample, this clonotype turned up a few times. This chain uses TRBV20-1 with TRBJ2-2; D remains unclear. Trimming left V 1 base short and J 3 bases short, with 12 bases between. The CDR3 extends over 15 amino acids. CDR1 is DFQATT, CDR2 SNEGSKA, per germline (reference sequence). The CDR3 reads CSARGPAYDTGELFF. Here the CDR3 DNA reads TGCAGTGCTAGAGGGCCCGCCTATGACACCGGGGAGCTGTTTTTT.

J is TRBJ1-6 and V is TRBV4-1; maybe TRBD1 (6 bases). V was cut by 6 bases and J by 6 bases, with 15 bases left in between. CDR3 length: 15 amino acids. From germline, CDR1 is MGHRA and CDR2 YSYEKL. CDR3 bases: TGCGCCAGCAGGCCCGGACAGCAGATTAATTCACCCCTCCACTTT. Its translation: CASRPGQQINSPLHF.

This clonotype was found many times. The chain is built from TRBV5-1 and TRBJ2-1, with a tentative D call TRBD1 (7 bases). CDR1 SGHRS and CDR2 YFSETQ come from the germline V gene. Trimming took off 3 bases at V and 4 bases at J, with 14 bases between the two ends. CDR3 length: 15 residues. CDR3 sequence: CASSWGDRNYNEQFF. CDR3 DNA sequence: TGCGCCAGCAGCTGGGGGGACAGAAATTACAATGAGCAGTTCTTC.

This clonotype was counted at least ten times. The chain uses TRBV6-5 and TRBJ1-1; TRBD1 is a possible D gene (5 bases). Germline CDR1 MNHEY, CDR2 SVGAGI. CDR3 length: 14 amino acids. The V gene lost 0 bases and the J gene lost 1 base, with 6 bases spanning the gap. The CDR3 coding sequence is TGTGCCAGCAGTTACTCTCAGGGGAACACTGAAGCTTTCTTT. As protein: CASSYSQGNTEAFF.

A few counts support this clonotype. This chain links TRBV5-4 with TRBJ2-1, with 8 nucleotides matching TRBD2. Germline loops: CDR1 SGHNT, CDR2 YYREEE (reference sequence). Trimming removed 4 bases from V and 7 bases from J; junction bases left unmatched: 13. This CDR3 comprises 16 residues. The CDR3 loop is CASSGAGTSPINEQFF. The DNA for the CDR3 is TGTGCCAGCAGCGGCGCCGGGACTAGTCCGATTAATGAGCAGTTCTTC.

The table lists this clonotype with many counts. The chain joins TRBV7-9 to TRBJ1-6; 7 nucleotides agree with TRBD1. The germline V gene encodes CDR1 SEHNR and CDR2 FQNEAQ (reference sequence). Trimming took 5 bases from V and 4 from J; bases not matched to a gene: 2. This CDR3 spans 14 amino acids. The CDR3 DNA sequence: TGTGCCAGCAGCATGGGACAGTATAATTCACCCCTCCACTTT. Translation: CASSMGQYNSPLHF.

V is TRBV11-3 and J is TRBJ2-1; 12 bases fit TRBD2. Trimming took 5 bases from V and 8 from J; bases not matched to a gene: 10. This CDR3 has 16 amino acids. The germline gives CDR1 SGHNT, CDR2 YENEEA. The CDR3 is CASSGGTSGLRDEQFF. CDR3 DNA: TGTGCCAGCAGCGGTGGGACTAGCGGGCTCCGGGATGAGCAGTTCTTC. Looking up the rest from reference TRBV11-3 and TRBJ2-1 gives the full variable domain: EAGVVQSPRYKIIEKKQPVAFWCNPISGHNTLYWYLQNLGQGPELLIRYENEEAVDDSQLPKDRFSAERLKGVDSTLKIQPAELGDSAVYLCASSGGTSGLRDEQFFGPGTRLTVL.

The V and J genes are TRBV18 and TRBJ1-1; D unresolved. V lost 2 bases to trimming and J lost 2 bases, with 6 bases between them. Germline V gene lookup returns CDR1 KGHSH and CDR2 LQKENI. This CDR3 has 13 residues. CDR3 sequence: CASSPISNTEAFF. In nucleotides, the CDR3 is TGTGCCAGCTCACCAATTTCAAACACTGAAGCTTTCTTT.

This clonotype was recorded many times. The rearrangement joins TRBV7-9 to TRBJ2-7; weak D call: TRBD1 (7 bases). The CDR3 is made up of 18 amino acids. Germline V gene sequence: CDR1 SEHNR, CDR2 FQNEAQ (reference sequence). V was shortened by 0 bases and J by 2 bases, with 20 bases between the two germline ends. The CDR3 spells CASSLALIVTGRPYEQYF. As DNA, the CDR3 is TGTGCCAGCAGCTTAGCGCTAATAGTGACAGGGAGGCCCTACGAGCAGTACTTC.

In its sample, this clonotype was seen a few times. This sequence joins TRBV4-3 and TRBJ2-1, with D unresolved. Trimming took off 0 bases at V and 1 base at J, with 13 bases between the two ends. This CDR3 has 17 residues. Germline CDR1 LGHNA, CDR2 YSLEER. CDR3 bases: TGCGCCAGCAGCCAAGAAACCCAAGTTTGGTCCTACAATGAGCAGTTCTTC. Protein sequence: CASSQETQVWSYNEQFF.

J is TRBJ1-6 and V is TRBV7-9, with D hard to call. CDR1 is SEHNR and CDR2 is FQNEAQ in the germline V gene (reference sequence). The V end lost 5 bases, the J end lost 0 bases, and 17 bases lay between the germline ends. This CDR3 contains 18 residues. The CDR3, as DNA: TGTGCCAGCAGCCCGATAGGACGTAGGAGCTCCTATAATTCACCCCTCCACTTT. This translates into CASSPIGRRSSYNSPLHF.

This clonotype was counted at least ten times. V is TRBV28 and J is TRBJ2-3, with D uncertain. Germline values: CDR1 MDHEN, CDR2 SYDVKM. CDR3 length: 15 residues. Trimming took off 5 bases at V and 2 bases at J, with 14 bases between the two ends. The CDR3 coding sequence is TGTGCCAGCAGTCCGCCGGCCAAACACACAGATACGCAGTATTTT. As protein: CASSPPAKHTDTQYF.